A single sample gave rise to the 21 T cell receptor beta chains below, sequenced in a study of long-term antiretroviral therapy in people with HIV. Samples were assayed with immunoSEQ v3.0 at survey level. This table comes from immunoSEQ multiplex PCR, and its TCRdb copy is limited to in-frame clones, with some not included. The sample has around 29,000 clones, around 90% seen once. This sample comprised unsorted PBMCs, obtained 3.2 years before starting antiretroviral therapy. All receptors come from a man aged 45-65 years with HIV.

This clone was seen a handful of times. The V gene is TRBV7-9, the J gene TRBJ1-1, with D perhaps TRBD1 (6 bases). This CDR3 has 13 amino acids. Germline V gene sequence: CDR1 SEHNR, CDR2 FQNEAQ (reference sequence). Trimming stripped 0 bases from V and 8 bases from J, with 10 bases between. The CDR3 nucleotides read TGTGCCAGCAGCTTAGCCGGGACACAGGAAGCTTTCTTT. It yields the protein CASSLAGTQEAFF.

The chain joins TRBV5-1 to TRBJ2-3; D might be TRBD1 (5 bases). V lost 0 bases, J lost 2 bases, and 13 bases lay in between. The CDR3 totals 16 residues. Germline CDR1 SGHRS, CDR2 YFSETQ. In DNA, the CDR3 is TGCGCCAGCAGCTTGGCACTTCAGGGAAACACAGATACGCAGTATTTT. Amino acid sequence: CASSLALQGNTDTQYF.

The V gene is TRBV2, the J gene TRBJ1-2; 7 positions match TRBD1. CDR1 SNHLY and CDR2 FYNNEI come from the germline V gene. This CDR3 region has 12 residues. V gave up 7 bases and J gave up 6 bases; unmatched junction bases: 5. This CDR3 is CASTNDRDGYTF. In DNA, the CDR3 is TGTGCCAGCACCAATGACAGGGATGGCTACACCTTC.

This chain joins TRBV9 and TRBJ1-5; the D gene is possibly TRBD1 (5 bases). Deletions cut 2 bases from V and 5 bases from J, with 8 bases between. The CDR3 totals 13 residues. The germline CDR1 and CDR2 sequences are SGDLS and YYNGEE. The CDR3 DNA is TGTGCCAGCAGCGTCGACAGAGATCAGCCCCAGCATTTT. Protein sequence: CASSVDRDQPQHF.

The V and J genes are TRBV10-3 and TRBJ2-7; 7 bases match TRBD1. Per germline, CDR1 ENHRY and CDR2 SYGVKD. The V segment lost 6 bases and the J segment 0 bases; nucleotides outside the gene matches: 8. This CDR3 contains 15 residues. CDR3 DNA sequence: TGTGCCATCAGACCTGGGGACAGCCTCTCCTACGAGCAGTACTTC. Its translation is CAIRPGDSLSYEQYF.

This clone has just one count. The chain recombines TRBV5-4 with TRBJ1-2; 8 bases map to TRBD1. This CDR3 comprises 14 residues. J was trimmed by 4 bases and V by 1 base; bases with no gene match: 3. CDR1 is SGHNT and CDR2 is YYREEE in the germline V gene (reference sequence). CDR3 in amino acids: CASSLPTGAYGYTF. CDR3 DNA: TGTGCCAGCAGCTTGCCGACAGGGGCCTATGGCTACACCTTC.

The rearrangement links TRBV5-1 to TRBJ2-7, with D maybe TRBD1 (5 bases). This CDR3 contains 17 residues. Germline CDR1 SGHRS, CDR2 YFSETQ. V lost 3 bases and J lost 3, with 22 bases in between. The CDR3 loop is CASSSLSFNGARYEQYF. In DNA form, the CDR3 reads TGCGCCAGCAGCTCACTATCTTTTAATGGGGCACGCTACGAGCAGTACTTC.

The chain has TRBV7-3 and TRBJ2-3, with unresolved D. Trimming pared 2 bases from V and 4 bases from J, leaving 4 bases between. Germline V gene lookup returns CDR1 SGHTA and CDR2 FQGTGA. The CDR3 covers 12 residues. CDR3 nucleotides: TGTGCCAGCAGCTTAGGACCAGATACGCAGTATTTT. Translation: CASSLGPDTQYF.

CDR3: CAISDSNQPQHF. CDR3 coding DNA: TGTGCCATCAGTGATTCGAATCAGCCCCAGCATTTT. The rearrangement uses TRBV10-3 and TRBJ1-5, with no clear D. The CDR3 extends over 12 amino acids. Deletions cut 3 bases from V and 4 bases from J, with 4 bases between. Germline CDR1 ENHRY, CDR2 SYGVKD.

The chain couples TRBV9 to TRBJ1-1; D might be TRBD1 (6 bases). Germline V gene data show CDR1 as SGDLS and CDR2 as YYNGEE. This CDR3 comprises 16 residues. The V end was cut by 4 bases, the J end by 11 bases, with 27 bases between. The CDR3 bases are TGTGCCAGCAGCTTATCCGAGGGTATAGTCCAGGGGCTTGCTTTCTTT. Translated, it gives CASSLSEGIVQGLAFF.

V gene TRBV11-2 combines with J gene TRBJ2-1, with D perhaps matching TRBD2 (5 bases). Per germline, CDR1 SGHAT and CDR2 FQNNGV. Trimming stripped 1 base from V and 7 bases from J, with 8 bases between. The CDR3 length is 13 residues. This chain's CDR3 is CASSLGLLNEQFF. The CDR3 DNA is TGTGCCAGCAGCTTAGGACTATTAAATGAGCAGTTCTTC. The entire variable domain, with the rest obtained from reference TRBV11-2 and TRBJ2-1, is as follows: EAGVAQSPRYKIIEKRQSVAFWCNPISGHATLYWYQQILGQGPKLLIQFQNNGVVDDSQLPKDRFSAERLKGVDSTLKIQPAKLEDSAVYLCASSLGLLNEQFFGPGTRLTVL.

J is TRBJ2-6 and V is TRBV20-1; no clear D. The V end lost 8 bases, the J end lost 0 bases, and 2 bases lay between the germline ends. Germline values: CDR1 DFQATT, CDR2 SNEGSKA (reference sequence). The CDR3 loop spans 11 amino acids. The CDR3 sequence is CSCSGANVLTF. CDR3 bases: TGCAGTTGCTCTGGGGCCAACGTCCTGACTTTC.

The rearrangement links TRBV11-2 to TRBJ2-7; TRBD2 aligns across 9 bases. The CDR3 has 15 amino acids. Germline V CDR1 and CDR2: SGHAT, FQNNGV. V shed 5 bases, J shed 4 bases, and the junction held 9 bases outside the gene matches. CDR3 sequence: CASSLGRGGTYEQYF. The CDR3 DNA sequence: TGTGCCAGCAGCCTGGGGCGGGGGGGGACATACGAGCAGTACTTC.

This chain connects TRBV19 to TRBJ1-5; 7 bases agree with TRBD1. CDR3 size: 16 residues. J lost 3 bases, V lost 6 bases, and 11 bases had no gene match. Germline lookup yields CDR1 LNHDA and CDR2 SQIVND (reference sequence). The CDR3 DNA follows: TGTGCCAGTAGCCCTACAGGGGCTAGTAACAATCAGCCCCAGCATTTT. Amino acid sequence: CASSPTGASNNQPQHF.

The V and J genes are TRBV7-9 and TRBJ2-3; D might be TRBD2 (5 bases). V gave up 5 bases and J gave up 4 bases, with 22 bases separating them. The CDR3 runs 17 residues. Germline V CDR1 and CDR2: SEHNR, FQNEAQ (reference sequence). The CDR3 region is CASSLPRTSFSSDTQYF. In nucleotides, the CDR3 is TGTGCCAGCAGCCTACCCAGAACTAGTTTTTCCTCAGATACGCAGTATTTT.

The chain is built from TRBV7-9 and TRBJ2-2; 10 nucleotides align to TRBD1. Unmatched junction bases numbered 6, after V lost 4 bases and J lost 4 bases. The germline CDR1 and CDR2 sequences are SEHNR and FQNEAQ (reference sequence). The CDR3 runs to 16 residues. CDR3 bases: TGTGCCAGCAGCTGGCGGACAGGGGGAATCACCGGGGAGCTGTTTTTT. Protein product: CASSWRTGGITGELFF. Looking up the rest from reference TRBV7-9 and TRBJ2-2 gives the full variable domain: DTGVSQNPRHKITKRGQNVTFRCDPISEHNRLYWYRQTLGQGPEFLTYFQNEAQLEKSRLLSDRFSAERPKGSFSTLEIQRTEQGDSAMYLCASSWRTGGITGELFFGEGSRLTVL.

The chain couples TRBV5-1 to TRBJ1-4; TRBD1 agrees at 8 bases. Germline V gives CDR1 SGHRS, CDR2 YFSETQ. V shed 1 base, J shed 6 bases, and the junction held 8 bases outside the gene matches. CDR3 length equals 16 residues. The CDR3 loop reads CASSLQTGTGDEKLFF. Here the CDR3 DNA reads TGCGCCAGCAGCTTGCAAACCGGGACAGGCGATGAAAAACTGTTTTTT.

The chain combines TRBV7-3 with TRBJ2-2; D gene unclear. The germline V and J ends were trimmed by 0 bases and 3 bases, with 2 bases remaining between them. The CDR3 loop spans 13 amino acids. Germline loops: CDR1 SGHTA, CDR2 FQGTGA. CDR3: CASSLTHTGELFF. Written as DNA, the CDR3 is TGTGCCAGCAGCTTAACCCACACCGGGGAGCTGTTTTTT.

The chain has TRBV5-1 and TRBJ2-7; a possible D gene is TRBD2 (5 bases). V dropped 1 base and J dropped 3 bases, with 17 bases sitting between them. CDR1 is SGHRS, CDR2 YFSETQ, per germline. There are 16 residues in the CDR3. The CDR3 DNA follows: TGCGCCAGCAGCTTGTCGAGGGATCGGTTTGGCTACGAGCAGTACTTC. Protein product: CASSLSRDRFGYEQYF.

This chain uses TRBV28 with TRBJ2-1; TRBD1 agrees at 8 bases. Unmatched junction bases numbered 7, after V lost 6 bases and J lost 15 bases. The V gene's germline CDR1 is MDHEN and CDR2 SYDVKM. This CDR3 is 11 amino acids long. DNA of the CDR3: TGTGCCAGCAGCCCAGGACAGGGCATGTTCTTC. It is translated as CASSPGQGMFF.

This clone was found once. The chain links TRBV5-6 to TRBJ2-1; 10 positions agree with TRBD1. V dropped 2 bases and J dropped 9; count of bases not matched to a gene: 8. The CDR3 spans 15 residues. The germline V gene has CDR1 SGHDT and CDR2 YYEEEE. CDR3 in DNA: TGTGCCAGCAGCTTACGACAGGGGGCCTATGGTGAGCAGTTCTTC. Protein: CASSLRQGAYGEQFF.